This T cell receptor beta chain was sequenced for a study of blood T cell repertoires in COVID-19. The V gene's germline CDR1 is ENHRY and CDR2 SYGVKD. The CDR3 covers 17 residues. J lost 0 bases, V lost 6 bases, and 6 bases had no gene match. The repertoire was sequenced with immunoSEQ multiplex PCR; TCRdb's copy has only in-frame clones and lacks some. Here the sample spans around 120,000 clones, 65% to 85% being singletons. The clonotype was recovered from a man in his 70s with acute or convalescent COVID-19. The chain joins TRBV10-3 to TRBJ2-6; 9 nucleotides match TRBD1. Source material: peripheral blood. CDR3 DNA sequence: TGTGCCATCAGCAAGGGACAGGGCAACTCTGGGGCCAACGTCCTGACTTTC. Its translation is CAISKGQGNSGANVLTF.